This TCR beta chain was found in a study of blood T cell repertoires in COVID-19. Data came from immunoSEQ multiplex PCR; TCRdb stores just in-frame clones and leaves some out. The table includes some 73,000 clones, about 88% detected once. There are 14 residues in the CDR3. The germline CDR1 and CDR2 sequences are ENHRY and SYGVKD. V dropped 3 bases and J dropped 5; count of bases not matched to a gene: 4. The TCR was taken from an elderly man with COVID-19, enrolled during active disease. The sequencing input was peripheral blood. The J gene is TRBJ1-2, the V gene TRBV10-3, with 9 bases lining up with TRBD1. CDR3: CAISDHRGPYGYTF. CDR3 nucleotide sequence: TGTGCCATCAGTGACCACAGGGGGCCGTATGGCTACACCTTC.